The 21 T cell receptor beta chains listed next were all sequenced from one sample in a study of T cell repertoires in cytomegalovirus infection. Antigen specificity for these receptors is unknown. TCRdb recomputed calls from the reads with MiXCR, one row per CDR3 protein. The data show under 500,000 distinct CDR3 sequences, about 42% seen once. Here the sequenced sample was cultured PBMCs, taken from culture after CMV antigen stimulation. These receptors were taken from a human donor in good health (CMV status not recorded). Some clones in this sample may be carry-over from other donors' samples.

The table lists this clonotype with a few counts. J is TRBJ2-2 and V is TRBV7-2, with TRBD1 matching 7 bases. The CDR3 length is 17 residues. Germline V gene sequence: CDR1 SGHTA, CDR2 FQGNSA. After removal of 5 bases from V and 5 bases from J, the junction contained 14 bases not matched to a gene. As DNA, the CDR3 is TGTGCCAGCAGCGAAACTCGGGACAGACTCCTTACCGGGGAGCTGTTTTTT. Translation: CASSETRDRLLTGELFF.

CDR3 residues: CASSRVGSYNEQFF. The CDR3 DNA follows: TGTGCCAGCAGTCGCGTGGGCTCCTACAATGAGCAGTTCTTC. The chain combines TRBV12-3 or TRBV12-4 with TRBJ2-1; D is unresolved. The ends were cut back, 5 bases at V and 0 bases at J, with 8 bases in the middle. This CDR3 contains 14 residues.

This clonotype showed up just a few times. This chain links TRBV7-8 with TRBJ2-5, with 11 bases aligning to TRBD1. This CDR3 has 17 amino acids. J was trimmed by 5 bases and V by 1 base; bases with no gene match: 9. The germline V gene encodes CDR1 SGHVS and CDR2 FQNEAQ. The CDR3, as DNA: TGTGCCAGCAGCTTAGAACGCCCGGGACAGGGGGAGGAGACCCAGTACTTC. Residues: CASSLERPGQGEETQYF.

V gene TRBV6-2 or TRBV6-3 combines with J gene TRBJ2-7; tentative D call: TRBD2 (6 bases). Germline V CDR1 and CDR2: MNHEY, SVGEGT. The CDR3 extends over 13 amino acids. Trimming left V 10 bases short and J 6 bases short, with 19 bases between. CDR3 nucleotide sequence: TGTGCCACCCACCGGACGGGAGTGGTCGAGCAGTACTTC. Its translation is CATHRTGVVEQYF.

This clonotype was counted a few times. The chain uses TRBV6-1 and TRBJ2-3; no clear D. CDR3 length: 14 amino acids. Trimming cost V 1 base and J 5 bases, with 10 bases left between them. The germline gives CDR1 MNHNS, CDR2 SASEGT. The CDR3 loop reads CASSEDAALDTQYF. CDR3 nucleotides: TGTGCCAGCAGTGAAGATGCGGCTCTAGATACGCAGTATTTT.

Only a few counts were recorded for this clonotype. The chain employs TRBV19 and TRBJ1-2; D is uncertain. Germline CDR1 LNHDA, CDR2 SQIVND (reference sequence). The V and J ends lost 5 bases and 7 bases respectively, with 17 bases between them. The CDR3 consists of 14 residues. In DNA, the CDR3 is TGTGCCAGTAGTCCGACCTCCCCCGGGCCTGGCTACACCTTC. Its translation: CASSPTSPGPGYTF. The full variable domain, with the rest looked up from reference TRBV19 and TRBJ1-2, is DGGITQSPKYLFRKEGQNVTLSCEQNLNHDAMYWYRQDPGQGLRLIYYSQIVNDFQKGDIAEGYSVSREKKESFPLTVTSAQKNPTAFYLCASSPTSPGPGYTFGSGTRLTVV.

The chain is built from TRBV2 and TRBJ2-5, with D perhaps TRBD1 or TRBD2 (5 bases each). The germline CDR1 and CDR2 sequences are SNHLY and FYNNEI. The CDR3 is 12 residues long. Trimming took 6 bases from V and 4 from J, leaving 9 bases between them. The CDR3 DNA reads TGTGCCAGCAGGTGGGGGAGAGAGACCCAGTACTTC. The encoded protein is CASRWGRETQYF. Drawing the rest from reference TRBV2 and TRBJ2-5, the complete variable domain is EPEVTQTPSHQVTQMGQEVILRCVPISNHLYFYWYRQILGQKVEFLVSFYNNEISEKSEIFDDQFSVERPDGSNFTLKIRSTKLEDSAMYFCASRWGRETQYFGPGTRLLVL.

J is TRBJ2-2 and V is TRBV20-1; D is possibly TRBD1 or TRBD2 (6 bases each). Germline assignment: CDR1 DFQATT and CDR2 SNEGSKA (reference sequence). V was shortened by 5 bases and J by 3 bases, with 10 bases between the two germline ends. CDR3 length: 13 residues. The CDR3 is CSASRGDTGELFF. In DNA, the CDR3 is TGCAGTGCTTCAAGGGGGGACACCGGGGAGCTGTTTTTT.

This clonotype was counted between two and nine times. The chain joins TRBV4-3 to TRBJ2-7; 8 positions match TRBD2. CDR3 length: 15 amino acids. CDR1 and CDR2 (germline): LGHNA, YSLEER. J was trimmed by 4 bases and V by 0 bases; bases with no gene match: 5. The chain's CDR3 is CASSQDIRLAYEQYF. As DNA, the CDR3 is TGCGCCAGCAGCCAAGATATACGACTAGCGTACGAGCAGTACTTC.

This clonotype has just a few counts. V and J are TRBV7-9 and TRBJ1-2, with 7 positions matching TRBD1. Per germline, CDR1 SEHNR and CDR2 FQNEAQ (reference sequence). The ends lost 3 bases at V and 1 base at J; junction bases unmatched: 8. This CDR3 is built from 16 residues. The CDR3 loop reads CASSFRDSEINYGYTF. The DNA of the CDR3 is TGTGCCAGCAGCTTCCGGGACAGCGAAATTAACTATGGCTACACCTTC.

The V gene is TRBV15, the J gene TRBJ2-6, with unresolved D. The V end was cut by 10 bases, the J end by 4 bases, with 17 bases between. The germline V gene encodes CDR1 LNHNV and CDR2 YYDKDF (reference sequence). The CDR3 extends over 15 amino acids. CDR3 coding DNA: TGTGCCATCCTGGGGTCCGTGCGGGGGGCCAACGTCCTGACTTTC. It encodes CAILGSVRGANVLTF.

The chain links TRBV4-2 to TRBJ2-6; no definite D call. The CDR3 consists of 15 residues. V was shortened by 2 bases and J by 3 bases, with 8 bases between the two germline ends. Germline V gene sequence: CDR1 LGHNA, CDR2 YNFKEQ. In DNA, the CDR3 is TGTGCCAGCAGCCAAACGACACTTGGGGCCAACGTCCTGACTTTC. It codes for CASSQTTLGANVLTF.

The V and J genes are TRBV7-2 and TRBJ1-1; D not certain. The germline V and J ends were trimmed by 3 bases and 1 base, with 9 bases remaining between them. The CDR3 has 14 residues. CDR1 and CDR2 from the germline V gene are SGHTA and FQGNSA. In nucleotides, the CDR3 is TGTGCCAGCAGCTTCCGCGTGCGGAACACTGAAGCTTTCTTT. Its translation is CASSFRVRNTEAFF.

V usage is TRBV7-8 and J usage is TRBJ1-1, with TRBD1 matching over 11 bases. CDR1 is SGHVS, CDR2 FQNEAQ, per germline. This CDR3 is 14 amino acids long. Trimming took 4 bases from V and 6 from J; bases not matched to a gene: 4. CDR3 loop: CASSSGQGDPEAFF. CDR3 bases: TGTGCCAGCAGCTCGGGACAGGGGGACCCTGAAGCTTTCTTT.

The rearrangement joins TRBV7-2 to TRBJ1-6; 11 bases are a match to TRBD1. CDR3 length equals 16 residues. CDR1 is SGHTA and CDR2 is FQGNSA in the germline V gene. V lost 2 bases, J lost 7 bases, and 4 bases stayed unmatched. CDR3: CASSLRDRGANSPLHF. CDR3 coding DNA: TGTGCCAGCAGCTTAAGGGACAGGGGGGCGAATTCACCCCTCCACTTT. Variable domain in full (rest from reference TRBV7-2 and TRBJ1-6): GAGVSQSPSNKVTEKGKDVELRCDPISGHTALYWYRQSLGQGLEFLIYFQGNSAPDKSGLPSDRFSAERTGGSVSTLTIQRTQQEDSAVYLCASSLRDRGANSPLHFGNGTRLTVT.

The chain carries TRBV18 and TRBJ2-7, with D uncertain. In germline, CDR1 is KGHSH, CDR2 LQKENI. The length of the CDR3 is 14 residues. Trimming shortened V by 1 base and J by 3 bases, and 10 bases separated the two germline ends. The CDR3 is CASSPRDGDYEQYF. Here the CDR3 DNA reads TGTGCCAGCTCACCACGTGACGGTGACTACGAGCAGTACTTC.

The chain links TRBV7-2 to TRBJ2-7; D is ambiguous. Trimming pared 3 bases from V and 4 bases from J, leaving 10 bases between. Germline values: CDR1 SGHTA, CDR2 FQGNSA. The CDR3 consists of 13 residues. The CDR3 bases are TGTGCCAGCAGCTTGGCCATCTCGTACGAGCAGTACTTC. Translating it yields CASSLAISYEQYF. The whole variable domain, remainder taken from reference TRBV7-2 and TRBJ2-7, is GAGVSQSPSNKVTEKGKDVELRCDPISGHTALYWYRQSLGQGLEFLIYFQGNSAPDKSGLPSDRFSAERTGGSVSTLTIQRTQQEDSAVYLCASSLAISYEQYFGPGTRLTVT.

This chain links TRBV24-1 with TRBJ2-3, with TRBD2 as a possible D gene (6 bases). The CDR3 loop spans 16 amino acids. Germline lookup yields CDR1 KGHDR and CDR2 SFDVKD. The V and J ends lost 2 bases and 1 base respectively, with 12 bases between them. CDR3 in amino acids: CATSDYLRGRTDTQYF. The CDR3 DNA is TGTGCCACCAGTGATTACTTGCGGGGACGCACAGATACGCAGTATTTT.

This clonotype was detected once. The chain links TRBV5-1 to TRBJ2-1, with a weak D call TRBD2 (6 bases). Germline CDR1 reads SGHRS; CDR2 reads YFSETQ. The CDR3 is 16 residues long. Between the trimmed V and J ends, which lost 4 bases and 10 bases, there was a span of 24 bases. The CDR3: CASSPGGAAGQWEQFF. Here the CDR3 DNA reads TGCGCCAGCAGCCCCGGGGGTGCGGCGGGGCAATGGGAGCAGTTCTTC.

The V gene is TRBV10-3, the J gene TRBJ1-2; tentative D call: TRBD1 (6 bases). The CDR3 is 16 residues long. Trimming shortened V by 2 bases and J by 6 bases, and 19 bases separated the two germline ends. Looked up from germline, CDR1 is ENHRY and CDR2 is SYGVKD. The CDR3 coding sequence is TGTGCCATCAGTGAGAGAACCCGGGGGCTTGATGATGGCTACACCTTC. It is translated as CAISERTRGLDDGYTF.

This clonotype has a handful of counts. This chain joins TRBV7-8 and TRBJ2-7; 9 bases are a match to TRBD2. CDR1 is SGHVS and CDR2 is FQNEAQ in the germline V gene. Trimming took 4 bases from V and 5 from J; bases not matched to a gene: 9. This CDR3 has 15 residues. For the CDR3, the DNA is TGTGCCAGCAGCTGGACTAGCGCTCGGCGAGACGAGCAGTACTTC. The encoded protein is CASSWTSARRDEQYF. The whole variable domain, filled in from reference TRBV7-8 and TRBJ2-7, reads GAGVSQSPRYKVAKRGQDVALRCDPISGHVSLFWYQQALGQGPEFLTYFQNEAQLDKSGLPSDRFFAERPEGSVSTLKIQRTQQEDSAVYLCASSWTSARRDEQYFGPGTRLTVT.